This TCR beta chain was recovered during a study of blood T cells in healthy people across ages. Findings of the study overall: A strong correlation was seen between TCR beta diversity and naive T cell percentage.

Concerning this clonotype: As yet, its antigen is unknown.

A second PCR, run for about 7 to 11 cycles, used a sample-barcoded 5' primer plus a J-beta primer mix. Each CDR3 protein is one row after TCRdb ran MiXCR on the 5' RACE reads. The data show about 900,000 distinct CDR3 sequences, roughly 50% seen once. Every sample had a minimum of 6 million PBMCs isolated. This CDR3 region has 14 residues. Germline lookup yields CDR1 SQVTM and CDR2 ANQGSEA. The junction had 5 bases not matched to a gene; V was cut back by 5 bases and J by 8 bases. This chain uses TRBV29-1 with TRBJ2-1, with 14 bases lining up with TRBD2. The receptor was derived from a man in his thirties or forties in good health. Sequenced sample: blood. This chain's CDR3 is CSVTGLAGVDEQFF. CDR3 sequence (DNA): TGCAGCGTTACGGGACTAGCGGGAGTCGATGAGCAGTTCTTC.